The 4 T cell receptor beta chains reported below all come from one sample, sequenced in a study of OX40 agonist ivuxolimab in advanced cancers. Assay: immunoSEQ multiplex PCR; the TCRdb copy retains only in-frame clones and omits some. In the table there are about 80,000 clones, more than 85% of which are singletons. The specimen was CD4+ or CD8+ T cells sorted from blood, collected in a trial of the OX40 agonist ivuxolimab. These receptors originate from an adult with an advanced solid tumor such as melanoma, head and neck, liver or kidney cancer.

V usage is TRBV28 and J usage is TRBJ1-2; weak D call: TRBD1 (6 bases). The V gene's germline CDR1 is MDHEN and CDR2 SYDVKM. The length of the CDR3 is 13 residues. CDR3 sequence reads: CAGGGSVSYGYTF. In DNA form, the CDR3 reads TGTGCGGGGGGGGGCTCCGTGAGCTATGGCTACACCTTC.

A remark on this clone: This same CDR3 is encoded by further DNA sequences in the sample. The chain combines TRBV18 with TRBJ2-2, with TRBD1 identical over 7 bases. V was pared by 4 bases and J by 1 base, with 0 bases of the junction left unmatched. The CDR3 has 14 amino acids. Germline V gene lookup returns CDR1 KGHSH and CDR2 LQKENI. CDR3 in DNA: TGTGCCAGCTCACGGACAGGGAACACCGGGGAGCTGTTTTTT. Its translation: CASSRTGNTGELFF.

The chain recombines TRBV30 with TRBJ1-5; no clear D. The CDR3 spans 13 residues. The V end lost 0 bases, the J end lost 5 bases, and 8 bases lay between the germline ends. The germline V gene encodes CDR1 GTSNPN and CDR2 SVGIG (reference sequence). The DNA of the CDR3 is TGTGCCTGGAGTGTACACCGGGATCAGCCCCAGCATTTT. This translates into CAWSVHRDQPQHF.

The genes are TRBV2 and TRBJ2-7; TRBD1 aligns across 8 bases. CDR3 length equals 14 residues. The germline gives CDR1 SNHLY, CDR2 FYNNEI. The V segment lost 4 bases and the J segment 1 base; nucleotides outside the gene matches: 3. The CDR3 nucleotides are TGTGCCAGCAGTGCCGGGACAGGTTCCTACGAGCAGTACTTC. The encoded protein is CASSAGTGSYEQYF.